This T cell receptor beta chain was recorded in a study of T cell responses to AZD1222 COVID-19 vaccine. The study's findings and limits: Baseline seropositivity characterized only a handful of AZD1222 recipients. The donor group comprised mostly white British people and more females; the analysis possibly underestimated clonal diversity. Unmutated variant regions reportedly attract nearly half of all spike-specific TCRs. Repertoire sampling was restricted to post-peak T cell response timepoints.

The CDR3 spans 19 residues. Germline V gives CDR1 LGHDT, CDR2 YNNKEL (reference sequence). Concerning this clone itself: Its matching antigen is unknown. The germline gene is not matched at one end of the junction; a read error may be the cause.

Libraries were prepared by immunoSEQ multiplex PCR; TCRdb keeps only in-frame clonotypes and omits some of them. The repertoire consists of tens of thousands of clones, with about 88% occurring once and the leading ten covering about a fifth. V and J are TRBV3-1 (or the pseudogene TRBV3-2) and TRBJ2-3; TRBD2 aligns across 15 bases. The material sequenced was peripheral blood, taken on day 0 of AZD1222 vaccination. The TCR comes from an adult in good health. The CDR3 DNA is TGTGCCAGCAGCCAAGTATTGGGACTAGCGGGGGGAAGCACAGATATGCAGTATTTT. Amino acids: CASSQVLGLAGGSTDMQYF.